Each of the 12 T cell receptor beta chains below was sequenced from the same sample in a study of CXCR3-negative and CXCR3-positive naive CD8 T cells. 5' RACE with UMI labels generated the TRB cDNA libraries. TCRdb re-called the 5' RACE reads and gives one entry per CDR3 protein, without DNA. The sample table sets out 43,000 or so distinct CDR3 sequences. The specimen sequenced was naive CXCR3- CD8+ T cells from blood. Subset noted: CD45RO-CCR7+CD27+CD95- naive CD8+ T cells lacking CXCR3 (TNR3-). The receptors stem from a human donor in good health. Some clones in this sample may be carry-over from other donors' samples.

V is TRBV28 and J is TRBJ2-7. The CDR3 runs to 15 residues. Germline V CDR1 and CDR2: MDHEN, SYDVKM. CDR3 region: CASSTIPGTTYEQYF.

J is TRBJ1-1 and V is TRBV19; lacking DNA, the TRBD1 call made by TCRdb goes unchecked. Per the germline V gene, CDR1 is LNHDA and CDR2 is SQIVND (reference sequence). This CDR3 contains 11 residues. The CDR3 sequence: CASIKNRGAFF.

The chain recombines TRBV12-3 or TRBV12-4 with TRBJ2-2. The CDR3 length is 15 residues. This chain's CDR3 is CASSSVDGYTGELFF.

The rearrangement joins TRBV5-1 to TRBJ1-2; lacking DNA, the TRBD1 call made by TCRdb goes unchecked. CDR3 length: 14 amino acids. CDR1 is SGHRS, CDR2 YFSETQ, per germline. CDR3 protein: CASGETGISYGYTF. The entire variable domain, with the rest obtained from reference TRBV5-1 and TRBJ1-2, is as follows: KAGVTQTPRYLIKTRGQQVTLSCSPISGHRSVSWYQQTPGQGLQFLFEYFSETQRNKGNFPGRFSGRQFSNSRSEMNVSTLELGDSALYLCASGETGISYGYTFGSGTRLTVV.

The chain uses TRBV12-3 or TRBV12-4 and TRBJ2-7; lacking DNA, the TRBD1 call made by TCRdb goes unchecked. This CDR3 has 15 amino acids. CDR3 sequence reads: CASSSPTGEAYEQYF.

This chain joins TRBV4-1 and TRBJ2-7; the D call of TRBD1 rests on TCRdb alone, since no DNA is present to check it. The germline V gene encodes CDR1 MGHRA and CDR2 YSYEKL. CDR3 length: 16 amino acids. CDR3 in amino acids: CASSQDPGPVSYEQYF.

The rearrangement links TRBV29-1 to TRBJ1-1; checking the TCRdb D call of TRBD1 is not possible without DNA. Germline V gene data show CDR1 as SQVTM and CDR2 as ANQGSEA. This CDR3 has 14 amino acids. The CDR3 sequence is CSVETGYADTEAFF. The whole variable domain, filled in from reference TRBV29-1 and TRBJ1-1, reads SAVISQKPSRDICQRGTSLTIQCQVDSQVTMMFWYRQQPGQSLTLIATANQGSEATYESGFVIDKFPISRPNLTFSTLTVSNMSPEDSSIYLCSVETGYADTEAFFGQGTRLTVV.

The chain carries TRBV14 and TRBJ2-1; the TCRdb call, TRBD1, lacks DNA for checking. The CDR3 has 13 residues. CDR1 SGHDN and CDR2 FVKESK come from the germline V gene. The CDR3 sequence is CASRTTGLNEQFF. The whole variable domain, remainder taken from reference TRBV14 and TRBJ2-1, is EAGVTQFPSHSVIEKGQTVTLRCDPISGHDNLYWYRRVMGKEIKFLLHFVKESKQDESGMPNNRFLAERTGGTYSTLKVQPAELEDSGVYFCASRTTGLNEQFFGPGTRLTVL.

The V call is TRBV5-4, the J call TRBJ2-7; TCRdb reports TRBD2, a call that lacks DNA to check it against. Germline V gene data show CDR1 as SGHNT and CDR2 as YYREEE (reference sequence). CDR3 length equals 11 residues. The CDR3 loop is CASSQGHEKYF. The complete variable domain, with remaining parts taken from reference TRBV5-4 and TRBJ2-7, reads ETGVTQSPTHLIKTRGQQVTLRCSSQSGHNTVSWYQQALGQGPQFIFQYYREEENGRGNFPPRFSGLQFPNYSSELNVNALELDDSALYLCASSQGHEKYFGPGTRLTVT.

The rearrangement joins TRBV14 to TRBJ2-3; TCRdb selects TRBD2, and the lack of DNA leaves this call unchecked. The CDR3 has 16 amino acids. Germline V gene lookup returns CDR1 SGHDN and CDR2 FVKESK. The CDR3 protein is CASSQDLLAGADTQYF.

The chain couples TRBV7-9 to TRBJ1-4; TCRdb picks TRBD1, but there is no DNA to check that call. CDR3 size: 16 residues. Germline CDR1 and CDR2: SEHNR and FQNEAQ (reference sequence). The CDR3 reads CASSLLSGATNEKLFF. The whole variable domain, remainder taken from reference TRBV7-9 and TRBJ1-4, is DTGVSQNPRHKITKRGQNVTFRCDPISEHNRLYWYRQTLGQGPEFLTYFQNEAQLEKSRLLSDRFSAERPKGSFSTLEIQRTEQGDSAMYLCASSLLSGATNEKLFFGSGTQLSVL.

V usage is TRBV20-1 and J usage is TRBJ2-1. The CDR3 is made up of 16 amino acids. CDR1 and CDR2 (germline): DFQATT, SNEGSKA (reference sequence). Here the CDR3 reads CSARDSALSSYNEQFF.